A selection of T cell receptor beta chains follows, all from one sample in a study of blood T cell repertoires in COVID-19. The assay was immunoSEQ multiplex PCR, and TCRdb's table has in-frame clones only and misses some. The sample holds 60,000 to 95,000 clones; over 80% are singletons and the top ten take 6% to 7%. The sequencing input was peripheral blood. Source of these receptors: a woman in her fifties or sixties with acute or convalescent COVID-19. The CDR3 runs from the conserved cysteine through the conserved F or W. The D gene is left open where the match is weak.

>TRBJ2-1|.|TRBV20-1
CSAVSFEQFF
TGCAGTGCCGTATCCTTTGAGCAGTTCTTC
>TRBJ1-1|.|TRBV12-3/TRBV12-4
CASSLGHNTEAFF
TGTGCCAGCAGTTTAGGACACAACACTGAAGCTTTCTTT
>TRBJ1-5|.|TRBV19
CASDRGQPQHF
TGTGCCAGTGACCGAGGACAGCCCCAGCATTTT
>TRBJ2-1|TRBD2|TRBV6-5
CASSSTGLADEQFF
TGTGCCAGCAGCTCCACGGGACTAGCGGATGAGCAGTTCTTC
>TRBJ1-3|.|TRBV19
CASSISWTDPGNTIYF
TGTGCCAGTAGTATATCTTGGACAGATCCTGGAAACACCATATATTTT
>TRBJ1-4|.|TRBV6-5
CASSYSYRTTNEKLFF
TGTGCCAGCAGTTACTCCTACAGGACAACTAATGAAAAACTGTTTTTT
>TRBJ2-7|.|TRBV6-5
CASSIERAYEQYF
TGTGCCAGCTCAATCGAGAGGGCGTACGAGCAGTACTTC
>TRBJ2-3|.|TRBV6-2/TRBV6-3
CASTPLEDTQYF
TGTGCCAGCACCCCGTTAGAAGATACGCAGTATTTT